This TCR beta chain came from a study of T-cell reconstitution after alpha-beta-depleted transplantation in children. During its preparation, the TCRbeta library received unique molecular identifiers. Using its own MiXCR run on the PCR reads, TCRdb lists one record per CDR3 protein. The sample contains 280,000 or so distinct CDR3 sequences, approximately 10% of which appear only once. This clonotype was counted at least ten times. Its target is unknown. The CDR3 sequence is 20 residues long. V dropped 4 bases and J dropped 3; count of bases not matched to a gene: 23. Germline V gene sequence: CDR1 LGHDT, CDR2 YNNKEL (reference sequence). Findings and caveats of the study: Surviving recipient T cells and thymic progenitors accounted for the high day-60 TCRbeta diversity observed in some patients. T-cell counts and diversity were attributed mostly to newly produced T cells one year after transplant. It was reported that alpha-beta T cells came from several hundred expanded graft clones (about two months after transplant).

The clonotype originates from a male patient aged 2-9 years who had a stem cell transplant for chronic granulomatous disease, so the T cells may come from the graft donor. This chain links TRBV3-1 with TRBJ2-7; 8 bases line up with TRBD2. The sequencing used peripheral blood, collected 180 days after TCRalphabeta/CD19-depleted stem cell transplant. The CDR3 DNA sequence: TGTGCCAGCAGCCCTCAGCGGGAGTGGGGGACGGATAAGGGGTTCTACGAGCAGTACTTC. Translated, it gives CASSPQREWGTDKGFYEQYF.